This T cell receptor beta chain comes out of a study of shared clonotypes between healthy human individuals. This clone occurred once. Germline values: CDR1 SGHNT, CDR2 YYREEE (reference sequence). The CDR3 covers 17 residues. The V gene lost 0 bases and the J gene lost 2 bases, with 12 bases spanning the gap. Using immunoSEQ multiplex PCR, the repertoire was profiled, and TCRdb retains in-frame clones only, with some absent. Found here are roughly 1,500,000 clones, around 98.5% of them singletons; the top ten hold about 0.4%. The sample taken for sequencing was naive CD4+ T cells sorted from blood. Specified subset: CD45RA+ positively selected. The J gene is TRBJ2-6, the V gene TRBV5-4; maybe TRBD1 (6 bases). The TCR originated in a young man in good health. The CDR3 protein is CASSLAENRAGANVLTF. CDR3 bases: TGTGCCAGCAGCTTGGCAGAAAACAGGGCTGGGGCCAACGTCCTGACTTTC.